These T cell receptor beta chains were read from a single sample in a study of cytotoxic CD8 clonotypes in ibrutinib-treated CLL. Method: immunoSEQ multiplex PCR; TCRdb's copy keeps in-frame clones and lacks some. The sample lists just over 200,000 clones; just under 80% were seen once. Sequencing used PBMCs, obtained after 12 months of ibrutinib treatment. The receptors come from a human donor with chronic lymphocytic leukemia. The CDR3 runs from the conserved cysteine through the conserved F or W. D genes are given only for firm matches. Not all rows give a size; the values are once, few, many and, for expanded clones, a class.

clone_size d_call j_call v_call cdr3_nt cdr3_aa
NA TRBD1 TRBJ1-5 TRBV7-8 TGTGCCAGCAGCAGTGACAGGGTAGTAGGGCAGCCCCAGCATTTT CASSSDRVVGQPQHF
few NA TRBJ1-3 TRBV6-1 TGTGCCAGCACGTCTGGGCCTGGAAACACCATATATTTT CASTSGPGNTIYF
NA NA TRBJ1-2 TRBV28 TGTGCCAGCATCACCCCAGGGGTGAACGGCTACACCTTC CASITPGVNGYTF
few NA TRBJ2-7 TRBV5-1 TGCGCCAGTCGAAACGACCACGAGCAGTACTTC CASRNDHEQYF
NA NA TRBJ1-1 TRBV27 TGTGCCAGCAGTTTTGCAGGGAGGAACACTGAAGCTTTCTTT CASSFAGRNTEAFF
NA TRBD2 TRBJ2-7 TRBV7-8 TGTGCCAGCAGCTTAGCGCGGCTAGCGGGGATCTCCTACGAGCAGTACTTC CASSLARLAGISYEQYF
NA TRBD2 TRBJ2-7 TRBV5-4 TGTGCCAGCAGCTTACCGTTAGCGGGAGGCCACGAGCAGTACTTC CASSLPLAGGHEQYF
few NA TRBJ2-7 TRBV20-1 TGCAGTCCTTCCCCCTTCGAGCAGTACTTC CSPSPFEQYF
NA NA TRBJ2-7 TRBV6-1 TGTGCCAGCGGACTCAGTTACGAGCAGTACTTC CASGLSYEQYF
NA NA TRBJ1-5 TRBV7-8 TGTGCCAGCAGGGACAGCGAAAATCAGCCCCAGCATTTT CASRDSENQPQHF
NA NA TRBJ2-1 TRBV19 TGTGCCAGTAGTCCAATGTCCTACAATGAGCAGTTCTTC CASSPMSYNEQFF
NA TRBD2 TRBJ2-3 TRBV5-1 TGCGCCAGCAGCTTACTAGCGGGAGCCACAGATACGCAGTATTTT CASSLLAGATDTQYF
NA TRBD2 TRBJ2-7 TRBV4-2 TGTGCCAGCAGCCAAAAGGGACTAGTCTACGAGCAGTACTTC CASSQKGLVYEQYF
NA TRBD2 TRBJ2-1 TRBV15 TGTGCCACCAGCAGACCAACTAGCGGGATAAATGAGCAGTTCTTC CATSRPTSGINEQFF
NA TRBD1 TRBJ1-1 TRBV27 TGTGCCAGCAGTTTATCGACAGGGGGGAAGGCTTTCTTT CASSLSTGGKAFF
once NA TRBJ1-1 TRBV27 TGTGCCAGCAGTTTATCCGAAGGGCAGGCGACTTTCTTT CASSLSEGQATFF
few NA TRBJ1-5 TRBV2 TGTGCCAGCAGCCGGGTTGGAGGTGGCAATCAGCCCCAGCATTTT CASSRVGGGNQPQHF
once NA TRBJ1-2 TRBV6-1 TGTGCCAGCAGTGATGTACCATCTGGACGTGGCTACACCTTC CASSDVPSGRGYTF
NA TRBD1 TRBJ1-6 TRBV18 TGTGCCAGCTCACCTCCGGGACAGGGTGATTCACCCCTCCACTTT CASSPPGQGDSPLHF
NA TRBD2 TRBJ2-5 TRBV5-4 TGTGCCAGCAGCGCACCGGGAGGGACTAGCGGGGGGCGGTACCAAGAGACCCAGTACTTC CASSAPGGTSGGRYQETQYF
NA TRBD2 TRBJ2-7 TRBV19 TGTGCCAGTAGTCAACTAGCGGGAGTGTCCGAGCAGTACTTC CASSQLAGVSEQYF
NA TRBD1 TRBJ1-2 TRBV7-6 TGTGCCAGCAGCTTAGATGGGGGACAGTCGGAAGGCTACACCTTC CASSLDGGQSEGYTF
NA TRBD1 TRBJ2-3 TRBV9 TGTGCCAGCAGCTCCCGGGACAGGGGAATTCAACGGGATACGCAGTATTTT CASSSRDRGIQRDTQYF
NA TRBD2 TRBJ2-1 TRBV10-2 TGCGCCAGCAGGCTTAGCGGGAGTGCCCACAATGAGCAGTTCTTC CASRLSGSAHNEQFF
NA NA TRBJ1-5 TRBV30 TGTGCCTGGAGTGTACCAGGGGTAAGGCAGCCCCAGCATTTT CAWSVPGVRQPQHF
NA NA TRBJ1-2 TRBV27 TGTGCCAGCAGTTGGAGGGGGTGGGGATATGGCTACACCTTC CASSWRGWGYGYTF
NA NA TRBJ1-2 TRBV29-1 TGCAGCGTTGAAGTAGGAGGGGTCTGGACCTTC CSVEVGGVWTF
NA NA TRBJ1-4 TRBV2 TGTGCCAGCCTACATCCCCATACAACTAATGAAAAACTGTTTTTT CASLHPHTTNEKLFF
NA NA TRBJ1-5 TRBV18 TGTGCCAGCTCACCAAGGGACGGTAGCAATCAGCCCCAGCATTTT CASSPRDGSNQPQHF
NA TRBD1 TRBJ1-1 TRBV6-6 TGTGCCAGCATTACAGGGGCTGAAGCTTTCTTT CASITGAEAFF
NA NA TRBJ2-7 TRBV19 TGTGCCACGGGGCCCGGGTCCTACGAGCAGTACTTC CATGPGSYEQYF
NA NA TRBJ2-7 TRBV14 TGTGCCAGCAGCCTCCTGTGGTTGCCGTACTTC CASSLLWLPYF
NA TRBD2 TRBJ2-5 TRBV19 TGTGCCAGTAGTACTAGGTCGGGGGGGGAGACCCAGTACTTC CASSTRSGGETQYF
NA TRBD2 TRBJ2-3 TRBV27 TGTGCCAGCAGTTTGCGGAGCGGGGCCACAGATACGCAGTATTTT CASSLRSGATDTQYF
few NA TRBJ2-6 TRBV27 TGTGCCAGCAGTTTATCCTCTGGGGCCAACGTCCTGACTTTC CASSLSSGANVLTF
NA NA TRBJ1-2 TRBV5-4 TGTGCCAGCAGCGCCCCAGGTGGCTATGGCTACACCTTC CASSAPGGYGYTF
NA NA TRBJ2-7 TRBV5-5 TGTGCCAGCAGCGCCCAGTACGAGCAGTACTTC CASSAQYEQYF
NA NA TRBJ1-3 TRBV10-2 TGCGCCAGCAGTGAGACAGAGAGAAACACCATATATTTT CASSETERNTIYF
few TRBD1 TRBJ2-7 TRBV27 TGTGCCAGCAGTTTAGGGACAGACTACGAGCAGTACTTC CASSLGTDYEQYF
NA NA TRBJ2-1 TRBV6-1 TGTGCCAGCATTACCGGGAGCGACAATGAGCAGTTCTTC CASITGSDNEQFF